This entry lists 23 T cell receptor beta chains sequenced from one sample in a study of shared clonotypes between healthy human individuals. The assay was immunoSEQ multiplex PCR, and TCRdb's table has in-frame clones only and misses some. The table has hundreds of thousands of clones, 90% to 96% seen once; the top ten hold approximately 0.06%. The material sequenced was naive CD4+ T cells sorted from blood. Documented subset: CD45RA+ positively selected. All receptors come from a woman in her 30s in good health.

The chain couples TRBV5-1 to TRBJ1-4; D not certain. The CDR3 contains 14 residues. V was clipped by 2 bases and J by 3 bases, with 8 bases between them. Germline V gene sequence: CDR1 SGHRS, CDR2 YFSETQ. The CDR3 DNA sequence: TGCGCCAGCAGCTTAGTGTCTGCTAATGAAAAACTGTTTTTT. This gives the protein CASSLVSANEKLFF.

The chain employs TRBV28 and TRBJ2-7; TRBD1 agrees at 10 bases. Trimming took 4 bases from V and 0 from J; bases not matched to a gene: 3. Germline V gives CDR1 MDHEN, CDR2 SYDVKM. This CDR3 comprises 15 residues. The CDR3 nucleotides are TGTGCCAGCAGTTCGGGACAGGGGAGCTCCTACGAGCAGTACTTC. Protein product: CASSSGQGSSYEQYF. The variable domain in full, with the rest retrieved from reference TRBV28 and TRBJ2-7, is DVKVTQSSRYLVKRTGEKVFLECVQDMDHENMFWYRQDPGLGLRLIYFSYDVKMKEKGDIPEGYSVSREKKERFSLILESASTNQTSMYLCASSSGQGSSYEQYFGPGTRLTVT.

This sequence joins TRBV28 and TRBJ2-3; 13 bases line up with TRBD2. Losses at the gene ends were 5 bases for V and 1 base for J; bases not matched to a gene: 3. This CDR3 spans 16 amino acids. Germline CDR1 is MDHEN and CDR2 is SYDVKM. In DNA, the CDR3 is TGTGCCAGCAGTCACGGGACTAGCGGGGGCACAGATACGCAGTATTTT. It codes for CASSHGTSGGTDTQYF.

Concerning this clone itself: The same CDR3 also results from other DNA sequences found in this sample. This chain uses TRBV11-2 with TRBJ2-2; D is unresolved. The V gene's germline CDR1 is SGHAT and CDR2 FQNNGV. The germline V and J ends were trimmed by 1 base and 5 bases, with 5 bases remaining between them. The length of the CDR3 is 13 residues. The CDR3 protein is CASSLGGTGELFF. CDR3 DNA: TGTGCCAGCAGCTTAGGGGGTACCGGGGAGCTGTTTTTT.

Details on this clone: Sequence at one end of the junction differs from germline and may be a read error. This rearrangement joins TRBV27 to TRBJ2-1, with TRBD2 matching 12 bases. CDR1 MNHEY and CDR2 SMNVEV come from the germline V gene (reference sequence). This CDR3 contains 17 residues. The CDR3, as DNA: TGTGCCAGCAGTGGACAGACTAGCGGGAGATCCTCCAATGAGCAGTTCTTC. As protein: CASSGQTSGRSSNEQFF.

The chain is built from TRBV2 and TRBJ2-1, with D perhaps matching TRBD2 (6 bases). V was shortened by 2 bases and J by 6 bases, with 14 bases between the two germline ends. The germline CDR1 and CDR2 sequences are SNHLY and FYNNEI. The length of the CDR3 is 15 residues. CDR3 coding DNA: TGTGCCAGCAGTGAAAAGAAACTAGCAGCCAATGAGCAGTTCTTC. Translating gives CASSEKKLAANEQFF.

This clone showed up just once. The chain is built from TRBV13 and TRBJ2-1; D unclear. The ends were cut back, 5 bases at V and 4 bases at J, with 3 bases in the middle. The germline V gene has CDR1 PRHDT and CDR2 FYEKMQ (reference sequence). This CDR3 region has 11 residues. The CDR3 nucleotides are TGTGCCAGCAGCCAATACAATGAGCAGTTCTTC. Protein product: CASSQYNEQFF.

The chain combines TRBV27 with TRBJ2-2, with D uncertain. Germline CDR1 MNHEY, CDR2 SMNVEV (reference sequence). V was shortened by 2 bases and J by 3 bases, with 7 bases between the two germline ends. The CDR3 is made up of 14 amino acids. The CDR3 loop is CASSLMRDTGELFF. CDR3 in DNA: TGTGCCAGCAGTTTAATGAGAGACACCGGGGAGCTGTTTTTT.

V gene TRBV5-1 combines with J gene TRBJ2-2; 7 positions agree with TRBD1. The V gene end was trimmed by 4 bases and the J gene end by 6 bases; junction bases not matched to a gene: 9. The CDR3 extends over 15 amino acids. Germline loops: CDR1 SGHRS, CDR2 YFSETQ. This chain's CDR3 is CASSPGTAVPGELFF. The CDR3 region has the DNA TGCGCCAGCAGCCCCGGGACAGCCGTTCCCGGGGAGCTGTTTTTT. The full variable domain, its missing parts supplied by reference TRBV5-1 and TRBJ2-2, is KAGVTQTPRYLIKTRGQQVTLSCSPISGHRSVSWYQQTPGQGLQFLFEYFSETQRNKGNFPGRFSGRQFSNSRSEMNVSTLELGDSALYLCASSPGTAVPGELFFGEGSRLTVL.

This chain links TRBV6-5 with TRBJ2-7, with D perhaps matching TRBD2 (5 bases). Trimming took off 6 bases at V and 5 bases at J, with 17 bases between the two ends. The V gene's germline CDR1 is MNHEY and CDR2 SVGAGI. This CDR3 comprises 14 residues. CDR3 nucleotides: TGTGCCAGCAGCCCCGTGGACGGGATCCACGAGCAGTACTTC. This codes for CASSPVDGIHEQYF.

The chain joins TRBV5-1 to TRBJ2-7; D may be TRBD2 (6 bases). Trimming cost V 0 bases and J 4 bases, with 14 bases left between them. In germline, CDR1 is SGHRS, CDR2 YFSETQ. The CDR3 length is 15 residues. CDR3 residues: CASSLGGAPGYEQYF. CDR3 bases: TGCGCCAGCAGCTTGGGCGGGGCCCCAGGATACGAGCAGTACTTC.

V is TRBV5-1 and J is TRBJ2-7; 9 bases are shared with TRBD1. CDR3 length equals 14 residues. CDR1 and CDR2 (germline): SGHRS, YFSETQ. J lost 2 bases, V lost 2 bases, and 2 bases had no gene match. CDR3 coding DNA: TGCGCCAGCAGCTTTGACAGGGGGGCCTACGAGCAGTACTTC. Amino acid sequence: CASSFDRGAYEQYF.

The rearrangement links TRBV6-5 to TRBJ2-3, with a tentative D call TRBD1 (5 bases). This CDR3 comprises 12 residues. In germline, CDR1 is MNHEY, CDR2 SVGAGI. Trimming took 6 bases from V and 2 from J, leaving 6 bases between them. CDR3 nucleotide sequence: TGTGCCAGCAGGGACAACACAGATACGCAGTATTTT. Amino acid sequence: CASRDNTDTQYF.

In its sample, this clone was seen a few times. The chain links TRBV30 to TRBJ1-5; D not resolved. V was trimmed by 2 bases and J by 11 bases, leaving 16 bases between them. Germline CDR1 is GTSNPN and CDR2 is SVGIG (reference sequence). The CDR3 contains 13 residues. The CDR3 region is CAWSSYDSSAQHF. CDR3 nucleotides: TGTGCCTGGAGTTCTTACGACTCTTCAGCCCAGCATTTT.

This chain joins TRBV27 and TRBJ2-1; 8 positions match TRBD2. The germline CDR1 and CDR2 sequences are MNHEY and SMNVEV (reference sequence). The J segment lost 7 bases and the V segment lost 6 bases, leaving 8 bases of the junction unmatched. This CDR3 contains 14 residues. In DNA, the CDR3 is TGTGCCAGCAGCCGGGAGGGGGAGAAAAATGAGCAGTTCTTC. This codes for CASSREGEKNEQFF.

The chain carries TRBV4-2 and TRBJ1-2; the D is unclear. There are 13 residues in the CDR3. Germline CDR1 and CDR2: LGHNA and YNFKEQ. Trimming removed 0 bases from V and 4 bases from J, with 6 bases in between. This CDR3 reads CASSQEEIYGYTF. CDR3 DNA: TGTGCCAGCAGCCAAGAGGAGATCTATGGCTACACCTTC.

The rearrangement uses TRBV11-2 and TRBJ2-2, with a possible D match to TRBD2 (6 bases). With 0 bases removed from V and 3 bases from J, the gap between germline ends came to 14 bases. The germline V gene has CDR1 SGHAT and CDR2 FQNNGV. The CDR3 has 17 amino acids. The CDR3 DNA sequence: TGTGCCAGCAGCTTAGACGCCGGGGGATCTTACACCGGGGAGCTGTTTTTT. Translation: CASSLDAGGSYTGELFF. The entire variable domain, with the rest obtained from reference TRBV11-2 and TRBJ2-2, is as follows: EAGVAQSPRYKIIEKRQSVAFWCNPISGHATLYWYQQILGQGPKLLIQFQNNGVVDDSQLPKDRFSAERLKGVDSTLKIQPAKLEDSAVYLCASSLDAGGSYTGELFFGEGSRLTVL.

This rearrangement joins TRBV11-1 to TRBJ2-7; D possibly corresponds to TRBD2 (5 bases). Trimming pared 1 base from V and 3 bases from J, leaving 22 bases between. The CDR3 is 18 residues long. Per germline, CDR1 SGHAT and CDR2 FQDESV (reference sequence). CDR3 amino acids: CASSLEPSSASRGYEQYF. CDR3 in DNA: TGTGCCAGCAGCTTAGAACCTTCCTCGGCTAGCCGCGGCTACGAGCAGTACTTC.

The genes are TRBV20-1 and TRBJ2-1; D call uncertain. The CDR3 contains 11 residues. Between the trimmed V and J ends, which lost 6 bases and 10 bases, there was a span of 13 bases. Germline CDR1 DFQATT, CDR2 SNEGSKA (reference sequence). The CDR3 reads CSAERMGEQFF. The CDR3 bases are TGCAGTGCCGAACGGATGGGAGAGCAGTTCTTC.

This chain links TRBV19 with TRBJ1-5; unclear D gene. V lost 5 bases and J 4 bases, leaving 12 bases between the germline ends. Germline assignment: CDR1 LNHDA and CDR2 SQIVND (reference sequence). There are 14 residues in the CDR3. CDR3 region: CASSGNKENQPQHF. DNA of the CDR3: TGTGCCAGTAGTGGCAACAAGGAAAATCAGCCCCAGCATTTT.

With regard to this clone: Other DNA sequences in the sample encode the same CDR3. The V and J genes are TRBV5-1 and TRBJ2-3, with D hard to call. Germline CDR1 is SGHRS and CDR2 is YFSETQ. Trimming took off 2 bases at V and 2 bases at J, with 9 bases between the two ends. The CDR3 sequence is 14 residues long. The CDR3 sequence: CASSLDRTTDTQYF. The DNA for the CDR3 is TGCGCCAGCAGCTTAGATAGGACCACAGATACGCAGTATTTT.

This rearrangement joins TRBV2 to TRBJ1-1; tentatively, D is TRBD1 (5 bases). Trimming shortened V by 8 bases and J by 0 bases, and 7 bases separated the two germline ends. This CDR3 is 12 amino acids long. Per the germline V gene, CDR1 is SNHLY and CDR2 is FYNNEI. The DNA for the CDR3 is TGTGCCAGCGGGGGGATGAACACTGAAGCTTTCTTT. It is translated as CASGGMNTEAFF.

The rearrangement joins TRBV6-5 to TRBJ2-7; D not certain. With 0 bases removed from V and 9 bases from J, the gap between germline ends came to 12 bases. The CDR3 contains 13 residues. The germline V gene has CDR1 MNHEY and CDR2 SVGAGI. The CDR3 sequence: CASSYSSSGGQYF. The CDR3 DNA is TGTGCCAGCAGTTACTCATCCTCGGGCGGGCAGTACTTC.